This T cell receptor beta chain appears in the sequencing data of a study of identifying expanded T cells in peripheral blood. Concerning this clone itself: Antigen unknown.

Per the germline V gene, CDR1 is SGHTA and CDR2 is FQGNSA. CDR3 length: 14 residues. V shed 1 base and J shed 3 bases, with 7 bases lying between them. Study-level results: Two-week clone count variance significantly increased as total template count grew. Technical replicates showed about 1.1 changed clones; roughly two weeks approximately 15; four weeks 19.

Sequencing used immunoSEQ multiplex PCR; TCRdb keeps in-frame clones, though not all of them. The repertoire includes around 100,000 clones, roughly 90% of them detected once, and roughly 17% sits in the top ten. The receptor was isolated from a person aged 18 to 70 in good health. The chain links TRBV7-2 to TRBJ2-1; D possibly corresponds to TRBD2 (5 bases). The sequencing input was blood. The CDR3 DNA reads TGTGCCAGCAGCTTAGTCGGGGTCTACAATGAGCAGTTCTTC. This encodes CASSLVGVYNEQFF.